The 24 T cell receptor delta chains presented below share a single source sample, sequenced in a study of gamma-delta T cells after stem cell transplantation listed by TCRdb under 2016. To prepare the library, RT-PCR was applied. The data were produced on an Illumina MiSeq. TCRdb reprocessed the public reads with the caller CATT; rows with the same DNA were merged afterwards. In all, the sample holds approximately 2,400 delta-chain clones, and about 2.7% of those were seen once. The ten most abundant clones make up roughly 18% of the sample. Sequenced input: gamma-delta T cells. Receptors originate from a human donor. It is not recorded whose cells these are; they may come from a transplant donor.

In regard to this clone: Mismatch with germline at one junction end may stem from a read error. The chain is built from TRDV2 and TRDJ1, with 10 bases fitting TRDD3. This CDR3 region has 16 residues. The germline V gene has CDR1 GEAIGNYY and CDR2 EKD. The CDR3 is CARDLLGDAGTDKLIF. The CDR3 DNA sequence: TGTGCCCGTGACTTACTGGGGGATGCGGGAACCGATAAACTCATCTTT.

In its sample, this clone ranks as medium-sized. The CDR3 loop is CACDTIGGDKDTDKLIF. The CDR3 DNA follows: TGTGCCTGTGACACGATTGGGGGGGATAAGGACACCGATAAACTCATCTTT. The genes are TRDV2 and TRDJ1, with 8 bases lining up with TRDD3. This CDR3 is built from 17 residues. Germline lookup yields CDR1 GEAIGNYY and CDR2 EKD. V was clipped by 1 base and J by 0 bases; unmatched bases: 9.

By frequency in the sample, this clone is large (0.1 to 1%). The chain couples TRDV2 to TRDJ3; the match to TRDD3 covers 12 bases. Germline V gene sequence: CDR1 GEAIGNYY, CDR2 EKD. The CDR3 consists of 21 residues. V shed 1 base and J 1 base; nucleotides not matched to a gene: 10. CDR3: CACDTINLGDTSSWDTRQMFF. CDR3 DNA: TGTGCCTGTGACACTATTAATCTGGGGGATACGAGTTCCTGGGACACCCGACAGATGTTTTTC.

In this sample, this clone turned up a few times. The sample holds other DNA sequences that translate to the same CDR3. The CDR3 DNA reads TGTGCCTGTGACACCGTAGGAGGGGTTTACACCGATAAACTCATCTTT. Residues: CACDTVGGVYTDKLIF. The chain carries TRDV2 and TRDJ1; D gene unclear. Trimming stripped 0 bases from V and 0 bases from J, with 13 bases between. This CDR3 region has 16 residues. The germline V gene encodes CDR1 GEAIGNYY and CDR2 EKD.

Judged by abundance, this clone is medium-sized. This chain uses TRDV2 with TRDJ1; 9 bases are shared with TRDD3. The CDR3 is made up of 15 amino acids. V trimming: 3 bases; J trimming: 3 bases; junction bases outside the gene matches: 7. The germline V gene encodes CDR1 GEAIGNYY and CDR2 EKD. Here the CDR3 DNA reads TGTGCCTGTGACGTTTGGGGGATAGAACCCGATAAACTCATCTTT. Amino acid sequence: CACDVWGIEPDKLIF.

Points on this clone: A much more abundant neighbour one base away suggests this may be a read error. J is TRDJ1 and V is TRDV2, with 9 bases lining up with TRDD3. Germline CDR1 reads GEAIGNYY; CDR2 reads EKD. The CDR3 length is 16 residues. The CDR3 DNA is TGTGCCTGTGATCAGGTGGGGATACGGGACACCGATAGACTCATCTTT. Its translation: CACDQVGIRDTDRLIF.

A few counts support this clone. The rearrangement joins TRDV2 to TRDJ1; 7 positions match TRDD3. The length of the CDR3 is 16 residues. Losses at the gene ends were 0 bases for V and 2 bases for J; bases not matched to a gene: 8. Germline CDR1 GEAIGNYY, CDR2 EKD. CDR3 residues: CACDTVGPGDTDKLIF. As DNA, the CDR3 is TGTGCCTGTGACACCGTAGGTCCGGGGGATACCGATAAACTCATCTTT.

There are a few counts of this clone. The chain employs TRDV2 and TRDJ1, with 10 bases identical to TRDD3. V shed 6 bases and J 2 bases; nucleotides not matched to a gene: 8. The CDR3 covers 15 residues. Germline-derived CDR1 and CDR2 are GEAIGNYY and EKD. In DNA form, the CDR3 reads TGTGCCTGTAATACCTTACTGGGGGATACCGATAAACTCATCTTT. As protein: CACNTLLGDTDKLIF.

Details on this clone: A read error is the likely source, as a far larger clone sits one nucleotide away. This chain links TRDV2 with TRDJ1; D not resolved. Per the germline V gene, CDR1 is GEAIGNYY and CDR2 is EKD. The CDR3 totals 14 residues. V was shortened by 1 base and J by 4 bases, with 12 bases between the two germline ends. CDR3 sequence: CACDTAHSSDKLIF. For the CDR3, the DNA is TGTGCCTGTGACACGGCACATTCCAGCGATAAACTCATCTTT.

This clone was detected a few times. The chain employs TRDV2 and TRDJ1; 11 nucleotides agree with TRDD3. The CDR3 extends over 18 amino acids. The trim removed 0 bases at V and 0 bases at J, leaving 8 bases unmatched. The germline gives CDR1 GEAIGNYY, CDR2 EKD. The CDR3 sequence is CACDTVMGDTRYTDKLIF. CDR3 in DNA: TGTGCCTGTGACACCGTAATGGGGGATACGCGATACACCGATAAACTCATCTTT.

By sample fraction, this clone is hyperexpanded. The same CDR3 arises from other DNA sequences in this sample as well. The CDR3, as DNA: TGTGCCTGTGACACCGTTCGTACTGGGGGATCTAGGTACACCGATAAACTCATCTTT. Its translation: CACDTVRTGGSRYTDKLIF. This sequence joins TRDV2 and TRDJ1; 10 bases align to TRDD3. Germline-derived CDR1 and CDR2 are GEAIGNYY and EKD. Trimming removed 0 bases from V and 0 bases from J; junction bases left unmatched: 12. The CDR3 has 19 amino acids.

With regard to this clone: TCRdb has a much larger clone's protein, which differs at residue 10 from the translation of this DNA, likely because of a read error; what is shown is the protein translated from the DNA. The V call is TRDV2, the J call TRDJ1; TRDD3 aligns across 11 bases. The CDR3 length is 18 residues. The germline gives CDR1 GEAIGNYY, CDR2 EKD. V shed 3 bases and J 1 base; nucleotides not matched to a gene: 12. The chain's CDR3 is CACDPLLGDMRGTDKLIF. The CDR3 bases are TGTGCCTGTGACCCTTTACTGGGGGATATGCGGGGCACCGATAAACTCATCTTT.

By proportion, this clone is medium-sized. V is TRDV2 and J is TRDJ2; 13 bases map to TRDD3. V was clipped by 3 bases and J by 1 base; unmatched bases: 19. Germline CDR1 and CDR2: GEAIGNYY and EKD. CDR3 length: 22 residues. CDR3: CACDPVLGDTQSVGDLTAQLFF. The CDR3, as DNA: TGTGCCTGTGACCCTGTACTGGGGGATACGCAGTCGGTTGGAGATTTGACAGCACAACTCTTCTTT.

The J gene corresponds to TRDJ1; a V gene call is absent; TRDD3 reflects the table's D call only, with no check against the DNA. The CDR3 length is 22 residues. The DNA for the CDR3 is TGTGCCTGTGACACGCTTCGACTGGGGGATTCGCTCGATTGTCAGTACACCGATAAACTCATCTTT. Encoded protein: CACDTLRLGDSLDCQYTDKLIF.

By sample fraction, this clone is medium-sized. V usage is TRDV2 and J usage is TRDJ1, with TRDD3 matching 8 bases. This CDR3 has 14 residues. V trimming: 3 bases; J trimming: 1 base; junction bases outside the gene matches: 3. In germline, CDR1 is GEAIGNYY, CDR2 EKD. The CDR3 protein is CACDLWGSTDKLIF. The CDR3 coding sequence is TGTGCCTGTGACCTCTGGGGGAGCACCGATAAACTCATCTTT.

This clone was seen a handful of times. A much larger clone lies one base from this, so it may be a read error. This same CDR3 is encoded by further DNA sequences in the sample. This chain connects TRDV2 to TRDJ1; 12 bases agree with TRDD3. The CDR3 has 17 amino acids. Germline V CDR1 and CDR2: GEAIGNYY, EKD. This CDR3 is CACDKLGDTPHRDKLIF. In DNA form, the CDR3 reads TGTGCCTGCGACAAGCTGGGGGATACGCCCCATCGGGATAAACTCATCTTT.

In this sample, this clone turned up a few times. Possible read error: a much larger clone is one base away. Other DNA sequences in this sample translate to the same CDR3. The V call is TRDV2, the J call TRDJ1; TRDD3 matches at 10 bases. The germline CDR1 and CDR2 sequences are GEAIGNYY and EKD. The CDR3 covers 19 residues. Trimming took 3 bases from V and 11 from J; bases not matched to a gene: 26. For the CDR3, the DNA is TGTGCCTGTGACCCGCTTACGCAAATCGCAAATGGGGGATACACAAGCCTCATCTTT. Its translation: CACDPLTQIANGGYTSLIF.

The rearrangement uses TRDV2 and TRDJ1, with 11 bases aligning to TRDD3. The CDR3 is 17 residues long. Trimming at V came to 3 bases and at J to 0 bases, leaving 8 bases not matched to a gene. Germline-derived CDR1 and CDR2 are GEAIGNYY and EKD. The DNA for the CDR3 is TGTGCCTGTGACGCTCTGGGGGATACAATGTACACCGATAAACTCATCTTT. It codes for CACDALGDTMYTDKLIF.

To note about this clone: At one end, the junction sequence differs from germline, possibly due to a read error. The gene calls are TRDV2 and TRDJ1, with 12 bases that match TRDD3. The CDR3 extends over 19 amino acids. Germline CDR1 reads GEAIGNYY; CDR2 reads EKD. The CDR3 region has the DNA TGTGCCCGTGACACGGTACTGGGGGATACAAGGTTGTCCACCGATAAACTCATCTTT. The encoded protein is CARDTVLGDTRLSTDKLIF.

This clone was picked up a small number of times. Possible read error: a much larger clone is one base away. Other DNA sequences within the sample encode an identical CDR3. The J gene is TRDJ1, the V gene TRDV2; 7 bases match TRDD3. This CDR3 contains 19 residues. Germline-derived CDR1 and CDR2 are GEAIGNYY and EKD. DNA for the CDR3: TGTGCCTGTGACACCGTGCCACCAGGGGATATTACCGGCACCGACAAACTCATCTTT. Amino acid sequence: CACDTVPPGDITGTDKLIF.

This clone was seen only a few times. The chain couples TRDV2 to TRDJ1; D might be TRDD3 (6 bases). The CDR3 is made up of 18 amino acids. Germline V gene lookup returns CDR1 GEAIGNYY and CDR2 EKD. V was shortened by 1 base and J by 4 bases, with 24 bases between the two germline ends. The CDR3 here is CACDTLTTGGREIDKLIF. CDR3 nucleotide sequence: TGTGCCTGTGACACACTTACTACAGGGGGGAGAGAAATCGATAAACTCATCTTT.

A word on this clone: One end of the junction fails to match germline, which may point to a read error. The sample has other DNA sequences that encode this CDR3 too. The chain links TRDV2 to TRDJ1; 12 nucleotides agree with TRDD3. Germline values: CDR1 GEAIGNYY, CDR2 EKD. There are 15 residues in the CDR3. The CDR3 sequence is CACDPLGDTFDKLIF. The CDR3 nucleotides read TGTGCCTGTGATCCACTGGGGGATACTTTCGATAAGCTCATCTTT.

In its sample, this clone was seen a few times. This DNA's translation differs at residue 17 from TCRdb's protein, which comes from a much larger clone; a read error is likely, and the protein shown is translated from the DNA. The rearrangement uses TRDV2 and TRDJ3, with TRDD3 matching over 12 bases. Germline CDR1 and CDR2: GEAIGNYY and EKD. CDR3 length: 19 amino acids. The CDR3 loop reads CACDSILGDTSWDTRQVFF. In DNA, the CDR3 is TGTGCCTGTGACTCGATACTGGGGGATACCTCCTGGGACACCCGACAGGTGTTTTTC.

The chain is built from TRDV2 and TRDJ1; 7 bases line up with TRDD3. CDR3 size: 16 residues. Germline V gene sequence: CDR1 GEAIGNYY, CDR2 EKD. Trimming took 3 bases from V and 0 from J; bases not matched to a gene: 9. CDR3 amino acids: CACDPVGDLYTDKLIF. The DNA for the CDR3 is TGTGCCTGTGACCCCGTGGGGGACCTGTACACCGATAAACTCATCTTT.